These 2 T cell receptor beta chains share one sample of origin, sequenced in a study of shared clonotypes between healthy human individuals. Only in-frame clones appear in the TCRdb table, and some are missing; sequencing was by immunoSEQ multiplex PCR. The sample has approximately 2.4 million clones, 90% to 96% seen once. Sequenced input: naive CD4+ T cells sorted from blood. Noted subset: CD45RA+ positively selected. These receptors all come from a man younger than 35 in good health.

The chain employs TRBV7-9 and TRBJ2-2; 12 nucleotides agree with TRBD1. The CDR3 has 16 residues. V lost 5 bases, J lost 8 bases, and 9 bases stayed unmatched. Germline V gene sequence: CDR1 SEHNR, CDR2 FQNEAQ (reference sequence). CDR3 protein: CASSPGTGGVPGELFF. CDR3 nucleotides: TGTGCCAGCAGCCCCGGGACAGGGGGCGTTCCTGGGGAGCTGTTTTTT. Together with reference TRBV7-9 and TRBJ2-2, the CDR3 gives the full variable domain: DTGVSQNPRHKITKRGQNVTFRCDPISEHNRLYWYRQTLGQGPEFLTYFQNEAQLEKSRLLSDRFSAERPKGSFSTLEIQRTEQGDSAMYLCASSPGTGGVPGELFFGEGSRLTVL.

This CDR3 reads CAWSGARTSGSRNEQFF. The CDR3 region has the DNA TGTGCCTGGAGCGGAGCCCGGACTAGCGGGAGTAGGAATGAGCAGTTCTTC. This chain connects TRBV30 to TRBJ2-1; 13 bases agree with TRBD2. CDR1 is GTSNPN and CDR2 is SVGIG in the germline V gene (reference sequence). This CDR3 comprises 17 residues. The ends lost 3 bases at V and 7 bases at J; junction bases unmatched: 12.